These T cell receptor beta chains were read from a single sample in a study of T-cell reconstitution after alpha-beta-depleted transplantation in children. TCRdb ran MiXCR on the PCR reads and lists one entry per CDR3 protein. Counted here are more than 550,000 distinct CDR3 sequences, more than 9% occurring once; the ten biggest clones make up 4%. Sequenced material: PBMCs from the stem cell graft donor, taken from the stem cell graft. Receptor source: a human donor who donated a stem cell graft to a child with acute myeloid leukemia. CDR3s include the opening cysteine and the closing phenylalanine or tryptophan. Each record gives: clone size, J gene, V gene, CDR3 length, D gene, CDR3 protein, CDR3 DNA. D genes are given only for firm matches. Clone size is shown for a subset of rows, as once, few, many or a class of expanded clone.

- TRBJ1-1 TRBV28 16 - CASSPNPGFGTTEAFF TGTGCCAGCAGTCCAAATCCAGGGTTTGGAACCACTGAAGCTTTCTTT
many TRBJ2-7 TRBV29-1 14 TRBD1 CSVGTDRGLYEQYF TGCAGCGTCGGTACTGACAGGGGGCTGTACGAGCAGTACTTC
- TRBJ2-7 TRBV12-3/TRBV12-4 15 TRBD1 CASREATGYPYEQYF TGTGCCAGCAGGGAAGCGACAGGGTACCCCTACGAGCAGTACTTC
- TRBJ2-3 TRBV5-1 16 - CASSLGQRGNTDTQYF TGCGCCAGCAGCTTGGGACAACGAGGGAACACAGATACGCAGTATTTT
- TRBJ2-7 TRBV20-1 13 - CSARGDNLYEQYF TGCAGTGCTAGGGGCGACAACCTCTACGAGCAGTACTTC
many TRBJ2-7 TRBV27 12 - CASSSTGREQYF TGTGCCAGCAGTTCGACAGGACGCGAGCAGTACTTC
- TRBJ1-3 TRBV6-1 14 - CASSGTRRMDTIYF TGTGCCAGCAGTGGGACACGGAGGATGGACACCATATATTTT
few TRBJ2-1 TRBV15 13 - CATSRDHGGQQFF TGTGCCACCAGCAGAGATCACGGGGGCCAGCAATTCTTC
- TRBJ2-7 TRBV29-1 11 - CSGLGPREQYF TGCAGCGGCCTGGGACCGCGGGAGCAGTACTTC
- TRBJ1-1 TRBV5-1 15 - CASSGTDRGNTEAFF TGCGCCAGCAGCGGCACGGATCGGGGTAACACTGAAGCTTTCTTT
- TRBJ2-5 TRBV7-2 17 TRBD2 CASSPGTSGGLHGTQYF TGTGCCAGCAGCCCCGGGACTAGCGGGGGCCTCCATGGAACCCAGTACTTC
many TRBJ2-2 TRBV4-3 16 TRBD2 CASSQVTSGNTGELFF TGCGCCAGCAGCCAAGTTACTAGCGGAAACACCGGGGAGCTGTTTTTT
- TRBJ2-3 TRBV15 16 - CATSKPVGARSDTQYF TGTGCCACCAGCAAGCCCGTCGGGGCTCGCTCAGATACGCAGTATTTT
many TRBJ2-5 TRBV9 13 - CASSVDPEETQYF TGTGCCAGCAGCGTAGACCCGGAAGAGACCCAGTACTTC
- TRBJ2-3 TRBV6-4 13 - CASSETATDTQYF TGTGCCAGCAGTGAAACAGCCACAGATACGCAGTATTTT
- TRBJ2-5 TRBV28 13 - CASSATRSETQYF TGTGCCAGCTCGGCGACCCGATCGGAGACCCAGTACTTC
few TRBJ2-7 TRBV12-3/TRBV12-4 13 - CASKPSITPEQYF TGTGCCAGCAAACCGTCAATTACCCCCGAGCAGTACTTC
many TRBJ2-5 TRBV20-1 17 TRBD2 CSARDGGSGSLPETQYF TGCAGTGCTAGAGATGGGGGTAGCGGGAGCCTGCCAGAGACCCAGTACTTC
few TRBJ2-1 TRBV7-6 17 TRBD2 CASSLGSLTGGHNEQFF TGTGCCAGCAGCTTAGGTTCGTTGACGGGAGGGCACAATGAGCAGTTCTTC
many TRBJ2-1 TRBV20-1 13 - CSADEDSYNEQFF TGCAGTGCAGATGAGGATTCCTACAATGAGCAGTTCTTC
few TRBJ1-4 TRBV2 14 - CASGFYATNEKLFF TGTGCCAGCGGATTTTACGCAACTAATGAAAAACTGTTTTTT
- TRBJ2-1 TRBV6-5 11 - CASNSGTGPFF TGTGCCAGCAATTCGGGAACAGGGCCGTTCTTC
few TRBJ2-7 TRBV5-1 17 TRBD2 CASSSGLAGVISYEQYF TGCGCCAGCAGCTCAGGACTAGCGGGAGTGATATCCTACGAGCAGTACTTC
- TRBJ2-1 TRBV28 15 - CASSFGGNSYNEQFF TGTGCCAGCAGTTTCGGCGGGAACTCCTACAATGAGCAGTTCTTC